Listed below are T cell receptor beta chains from one sample, sequenced in a study of blood T cells in healthy people across ages. TCRdb independently ran MiXCR on the 5' RACE reads; one entry per CDR3 protein. The sample lists about 900,000 distinct CDR3 sequences; under 50% were seen once. The specimen sequenced was blood. These receptors were collected from a man aged 25-40 years in good health. Both conserved end residues are part of each CDR3. The D gene is left open where the match is weak. Size values are once, few and many counts, or a class for expanded clones, and some rows have none.

J	V	size	D	DNA	CDR3
TRBJ1-1	TRBV30	once	NA	TGTGCCTGGTCCGAGGGGGTCCTCGGAGAAGCTTTCTTT	CAWSEGVLGEAFF
TRBJ2-3	TRBV20-1	NA	TRBD2	TGCAGTGCTAGAGCCAACGGACTAGCGGGGAGCACAGATACGCAGTATTTT	CSARANGLAGSTDTQYF
TRBJ1-2	TRBV20-1	few	TRBD1	TGCAGTGCTAGGACAGGGTTCTATGGCTACACCTTC	CSARTGFYGYTF
TRBJ1-6	TRBV5-1	NA	TRBD1	TGCGCCAGCAGCCCCACGGACAGGCCGTCACCCCTCCACTTT	CASSPTDRPSPLHF
TRBJ1-1	TRBV29-1	few	NA	TGCAGCGTCCTACAGGGATTGAACACTGAAGCTTTCTTT	CSVLQGLNTEAFF
TRBJ1-1	TRBV12-3/TRBV12-4	NA	NA	TGTGCCAGCAGTTTTTCAGGGGCCAACACTGAAGCTTTCTTT	CASSFSGANTEAFF
TRBJ2-7	TRBV6-6	NA	NA	TGTGCCAGCGCAAAGGGATACGAGCAGTACTTC	CASAKGYEQYF
TRBJ2-7	TRBV27	NA	NA	TGTGCCAGCAGTTTCTCCGGGGGTACTTCCTACGAGCAGTACTTC	CASSFSGGTSYEQYF
TRBJ1-4	TRBV3-1	NA	NA	TGTGCCAGCAGCCAACAGGGTGTTGCAACTAATGAAAAACTGTTTTTT	CASSQQGVATNEKLFF
TRBJ2-1	TRBV28	NA	TRBD2	TGTGCCAGCAGTTTGCGGGGGGGCCCAGTCAATGAGCAGTTCTTC	CASSLRGGPVNEQFF
TRBJ1-4	TRBV20-1	few	TRBD1	TGCAGTGCTAGAGATAGGCAGGGGGCAACTGAAAAACTGTTTTTT	CSARDRQGATEKLFF
TRBJ2-3	TRBV27	NA	NA	TGTGCCAGCAGTTCCACGGCCGTGGGGACGCAGTATTTT	CASSSTAVGTQYF
TRBJ2-4	TRBV7-2	few	NA	TGTGCCAGCACACCCCCGGGAGTAAACAAAAACATTCAGTACTTC	CASTPPGVNKNIQYF
TRBJ2-5	TRBV12-3/TRBV12-4	NA	TRBD2	TGTGCCAGCAGCGTGCGGGGGGGCCAAGAGACCCAGTACTTC	CASSVRGGQETQYF
TRBJ1-6	TRBV18	few	TRBD1	TGTGCCAGCTCGCCTTTGACAGGGGGCAATTCACCCCTCCACTTT	CASSPLTGGNSPLHF
TRBJ2-7	TRBV2	NA	NA	TGTGCCAGCAGTGAAGCGGGGGCCTCTACTTACGAGCAGTACTTC	CASSEAGASTYEQYF
TRBJ1-4	TRBV9	NA	NA	TGTGCCAGCAGCGTAAGTCATCGACAGTTTCCTAATGAAAAACTGTTTTTT	CASSVSHRQFPNEKLFF
TRBJ2-3	TRBV5-1	once	TRBD1	TGCGCCGGCAGTCATTGGCGGGACAGGGTCGGCACAGATACGCAGTATTTT	CAGSHWRDRVGTDTQYF
TRBJ2-3	TRBV10-3	few	TRBD2	TGTGCCTCCCGGGACGACAGCGGGGGGGGTACAGATACGCAGTATTTT	CASRDDSGGGTDTQYF
TRBJ1-6	TRBV20-1	few	TRBD1	TGCAGTGCTTACCACGCCGGGACAGGGAAGTCACCCCTCCACTTT	CSAYHAGTGKSPLHF
TRBJ1-1	TRBV6-8	few	NA	TGTGCCAGCATCCCAGGGGTGAACACTGAAGCTTTCTTT	CASIPGVNTEAFF
TRBJ2-5	TRBV4-2	few	TRBD2	TGTGCCAGCAGCCAATTGCTAGCGGGGGGCCAAGAGACCCAGTACTTC	CASSQLLAGGQETQYF
TRBJ2-5	TRBV12-3/TRBV12-4	NA	TRBD2	TGTGCCAGCAGTGTCAAGGGAGGGGCAGAGACCCAGTACTTC	CASSVKGGAETQYF
TRBJ2-1	TRBV5-1	NA	NA	TGCGCCAGCACACTGGGGGCTGAGCAGTTCTTC	CASTLGAEQFF
TRBJ2-6	TRBV28	NA	NA	TGTGCCAGCAGTTTAACGCGAACAGTCCGCTCTGGGGCCAACGTCCTGACTTTC	CASSLTRTVRSGANVLTF
TRBJ2-1	TRBV5-1	NA	NA	TGCGCCAGCAGCGGGCTAGATCCTTACAATGAGCAGTTCTTC	CASSGLDPYNEQFF
TRBJ2-3	TRBV4-2	NA	TRBD2	TGTGCCAGCAGCCAAGTCTCGCGGGGGGGTCGGGAGACAGATATGCAGTATTTT	CASSQVSRGGRETDMQYF
TRBJ2-7	TRBV28	NA	TRBD1	TGTGCCAGCAGTTTTGCCGACAGGGGAGGACCCTACGAGCAGTACTTC	CASSFADRGGPYEQYF
TRBJ1-1	TRBV2	few	NA	TGTGCCAGTACCCAGGCCCCAGAATACACTGAAGCTTTCTTT	CASTQAPEYTEAFF
TRBJ1-5	TRBV5-1	NA	NA	TGCGCCAACAGCTTGGAGTTTTGGCGGAGCAATCAGCCCCAGCATTTT	CANSLEFWRSNQPQHF
TRBJ2-3	TRBV20-1	NA	NA	TGCAGTGCTAGCACTAGCACAGATACGCAGTATTTT	CSASTSTDTQYF
TRBJ2-3	TRBV5-1	few	TRBD2	TGCGCCAGCAGCTTGGCTGCTAGCGGGGGGGCAGATACGCAGTATTTT	CASSLAASGGADTQYF
TRBJ2-1	TRBV6-6	NA	TRBD1	TGTGCCAGCAGCCGCCAGGTGTTCACAGGGGACAATGAGCAGTTCTTC	CASSRQVFTGDNEQFF
TRBJ1-1	TRBV5-1	NA	NA	TGCGCCAGCAGCTTGGATGGCGGTCGTGAAGCTTTCTTT	CASSLDGGREAFF
TRBJ2-5	TRBV3-1	few	NA	TGTGCCAGCAGCCAAACGGGACCGCAAGAGACCCAGTACTTC	CASSQTGPQETQYF
TRBJ2-5	TRBV5-1	NA	NA	TGCGCCAGCAGCTTGGGCGGCGGAATCGGGGAGACCCAGTACTTC	CASSLGGGIGETQYF
TRBJ1-2	TRBV4-3	NA	TRBD1	TGCGCCAGCAGCCAAGATCTGGGACAGGGCCATGGCTACACCTTC	CASSQDLGQGHGYTF
TRBJ1-4	TRBV7-9	NA	NA	TGTGCCAGCACCTTTTCGGCAGCAACTAATGAAAAACTGTTTTTT	CASTFSAATNEKLFF
TRBJ2-7	TRBV14	NA	TRBD2	TGTGCCAGCAGCCACTCCGGGACTAGCGGGAGTAGCGAGCAGTACTTC	CASSHSGTSGSSEQYF
TRBJ2-5	TRBV20-1	NA	TRBD2	TGCAGTGCTAGATTGACTAGCGGATCGGGTCCTAAAGAGACCCAGTACTTC	CSARLTSGSGPKETQYF
TRBJ1-2	TRBV4-3	few	NA	TGCGCCAGCAGCCACCTAGGGAGGGGCGGTTCTCTTGGCTACACCTTC	CASSHLGRGGSLGYTF
TRBJ2-7	TRBV4-3	few	TRBD1	TGCGCCAGCAGCCAAGGAGACAGGGGCCTCTACGAGCAGTACTTC	CASSQGDRGLYEQYF
TRBJ2-5	TRBV20-1	NA	TRBD1	TGCAGTGCTAGAGCAGGGGGCCTCCAAGAGACCCAGTACTTC	CSARAGGLQETQYF
TRBJ2-3	TRBV4-1	NA	NA	TGCGCCAGCAGCCAAGCCCCGCTGCGAGATACGCAGTATTTT	CASSQAPLRDTQYF
TRBJ2-7	TRBV7-3	NA	NA	TGTGCCAGCAGCCTCTCCACGGGGATTGGGTACGAGCAGTACTTC	CASSLSTGIGYEQYF